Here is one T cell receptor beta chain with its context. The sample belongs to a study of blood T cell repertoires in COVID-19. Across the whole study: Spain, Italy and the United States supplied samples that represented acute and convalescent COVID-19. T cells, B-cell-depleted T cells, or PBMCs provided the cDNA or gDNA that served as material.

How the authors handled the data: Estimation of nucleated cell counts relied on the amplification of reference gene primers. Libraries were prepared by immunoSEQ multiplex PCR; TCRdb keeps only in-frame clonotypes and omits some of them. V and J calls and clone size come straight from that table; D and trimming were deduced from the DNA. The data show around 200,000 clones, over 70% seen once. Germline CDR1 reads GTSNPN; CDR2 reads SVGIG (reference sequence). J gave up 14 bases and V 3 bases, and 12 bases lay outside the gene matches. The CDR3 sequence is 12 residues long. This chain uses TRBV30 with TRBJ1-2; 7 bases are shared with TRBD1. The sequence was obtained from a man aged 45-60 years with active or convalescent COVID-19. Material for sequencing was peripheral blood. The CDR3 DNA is TGTGCCTGGAGGGTAGACAGGGCACAAGAAACCTTC. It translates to CAWRVDRAQETF.